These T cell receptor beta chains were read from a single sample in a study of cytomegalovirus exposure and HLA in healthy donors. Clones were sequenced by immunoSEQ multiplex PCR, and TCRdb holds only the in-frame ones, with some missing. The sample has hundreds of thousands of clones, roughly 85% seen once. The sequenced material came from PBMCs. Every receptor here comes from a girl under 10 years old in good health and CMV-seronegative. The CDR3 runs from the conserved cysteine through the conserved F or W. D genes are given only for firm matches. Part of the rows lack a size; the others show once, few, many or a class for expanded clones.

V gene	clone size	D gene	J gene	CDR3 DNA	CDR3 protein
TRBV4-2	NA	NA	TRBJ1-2	TGTGCCAGCAGCCAAGAGGGAGGTTTTTTAGGCTACACCTTC	CASSQEGGFLGYTF
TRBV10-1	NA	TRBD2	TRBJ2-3	TGCGCCAGCAGTGACTTCGTGCGGGAGTTTACAGATACGCAGTATTTT	CASSDFVREFTDTQYF
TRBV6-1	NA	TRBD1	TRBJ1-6	TGTGCCAGCAGGGAAACAGGGGGAAGCTCACCCCTCCACTTT	CASRETGGSSPLHF
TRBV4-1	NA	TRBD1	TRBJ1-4	TGCGCCAGCCGAAGCCCCGGGACAGATGAAAAACTGTTTTTT	CASRSPGTDEKLFF
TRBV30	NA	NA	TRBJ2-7	TGTGCCTGGAGTGGCGACAGTTACTACGAGCAGTACTTC	CAWSGDSYYEQYF
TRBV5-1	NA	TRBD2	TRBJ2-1	TGCGCCAGCAGGGGGGGGACTAGCCGACTCTCCTACAATGAGCAGTTCTTC	CASRGGTSRLSYNEQFF
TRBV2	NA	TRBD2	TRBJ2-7	TGTGCCAGCAGTGAATGGGTCGGGGGGGCCTACGAGCAGTACTTC	CASSEWVGGAYEQYF
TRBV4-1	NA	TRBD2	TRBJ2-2	TGCGCCAGCAGCCAAGGAGGCGGGAGCGTCACCGGGGAGCTGTTTTTT	CASSQGGGSVTGELFF
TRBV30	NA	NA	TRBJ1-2	TGTGCCTGGAGTTCCACGGTGGGGGGGGGCTACACCTTC	CAWSSTVGGGYTF
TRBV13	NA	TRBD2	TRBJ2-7	TGTGCCAGCAGCCTCCTAGCGGGGGGTATCTCCTACGAGCAGTACTTC	CASSLLAGGISYEQYF
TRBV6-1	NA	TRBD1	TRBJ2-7	TGTGCCAGCTACCGGACAGGGGCCGAGCAGTACTTC	CASYRTGAEQYF
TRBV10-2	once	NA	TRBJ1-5	TGCGCCAGCGGACGACAGGACAATCAGCCCCAGCATTTT	CASGRQDNQPQHF
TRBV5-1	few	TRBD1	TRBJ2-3	TGCGCCAGCAGCGGACAGGGCACAGATACGCAGTATTTT	CASSGQGTDTQYF
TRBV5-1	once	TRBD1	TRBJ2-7	TGCGCCAGCAGCTTGGGGGGACAGCCCTACGAGCAGTACTTC	CASSLGGQPYEQYF
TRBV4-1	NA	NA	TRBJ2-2	TGCGCCAGCAGCCCCCTCCCGGTCCAATTAACCACCGGGGAGCTGTTTTTT	CASSPLPVQLTTGELFF
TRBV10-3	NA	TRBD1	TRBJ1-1	TGTGCCATCCGCCCGGGGACAGGGGAAACTGAAGCTTTCTTT	CAIRPGTGETEAFF
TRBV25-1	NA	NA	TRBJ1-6	TGTGCCAGCAGTGAATATCGGAGAAGCTCCTATAATTCACCCCTCCACTTT	CASSEYRRSSYNSPLHF
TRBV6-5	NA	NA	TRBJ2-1	TGTGCCAGCAGTTATGGGAGGGGGGGATACAATGAGCAGTTCTTC	CASSYGRGGYNEQFF
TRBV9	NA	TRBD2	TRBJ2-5	TGTGCCAGCAGCCCGAGGACTAGCGGGTTTCCAGGGGAGACCCAGTACTTC	CASSPRTSGFPGETQYF
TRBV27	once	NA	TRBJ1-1	TGTGCCAGCCTTAAGGGGACTGAAGCTTTCTTT	CASLKGTEAFF
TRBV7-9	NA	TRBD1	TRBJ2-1	TGTGCCAGCAGCTTAGCAGCGACAGGGGGCTACAATGAGCAGTTCTTC	CASSLAATGGYNEQFF
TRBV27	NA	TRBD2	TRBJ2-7	TGTGCCAGCAGTTTAAAAGGCGGGGGGGCGTCTTCCGAGCAGTACTTC	CASSLKGGGASSEQYF
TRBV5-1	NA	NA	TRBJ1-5	TGCGCCAGCAGTTTCGGACAGCCCCAAGAGCCCCAGCATTTT	CASSFGQPQEPQHF
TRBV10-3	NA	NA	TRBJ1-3	TGTGCCATCAGTGCAGACAGACTCTCTGGAAACACCATATATTTT	CAISADRLSGNTIYF
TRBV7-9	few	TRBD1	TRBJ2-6	TGTGCCAGCAGCTTAGGGGGGACAGGGGTTTTCGGGGCCAACGTCCTGACTTTC	CASSLGGTGVFGANVLTF
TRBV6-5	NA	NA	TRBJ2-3	TGTGCCAGCAGTTACGATCGGGGAGCCACAGATACGCAGTATTTT	CASSYDRGATDTQYF
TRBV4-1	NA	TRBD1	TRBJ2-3	TGCGCCAGCAGCCTCCGGACAGGGAGCACAGATACGCAGTATTTT	CASSLRTGSTDTQYF
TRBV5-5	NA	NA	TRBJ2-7	TGTGCCAGCAGCCCCGAGAGGCCAGGGGTCGAGCAGTACTTC	CASSPERPGVEQYF
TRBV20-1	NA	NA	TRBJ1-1	TGCAGTGCCCGACACAACACTGAAGCTTTCTTT	CSARHNTEAFF
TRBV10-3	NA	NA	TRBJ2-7	TGTGCCATCAGTGGGACATCCTACGAGCAGTACTTC	CAISGTSYEQYF
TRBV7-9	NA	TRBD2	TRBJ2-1	TGTGCCAGCAGCTTAGGTAGCGGGAGCTCCTACAATGAGCAGTTCTTC	CASSLGSGSSYNEQFF
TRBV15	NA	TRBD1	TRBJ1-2	TGTGCCACCAGCAGAGGGACAGGGGGCTATGGCTACACCTTC	CATSRGTGGYGYTF
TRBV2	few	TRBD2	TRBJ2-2	TGTGCCAGCACCCTTCGCGGGAGGACGGGCGGGGAGCTGTTTTTT	CASTLRGRTGGELFF
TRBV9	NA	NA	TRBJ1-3	TGTGCCAGCAGCGTAGCCCCCCGGGCCGAGGGAACCATATATTTT	CASSVAPRAEGTIYF
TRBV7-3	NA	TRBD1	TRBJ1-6	TGTGCCAGCAGCTTGGACAGGGAAAATTCACCCCTCCACTTT	CASSLDRENSPLHF
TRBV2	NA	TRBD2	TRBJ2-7	TGTGCCAGCAGGGGGACTAGACGGTCCTACGAGCAGTACTTC	CASRGTRRSYEQYF
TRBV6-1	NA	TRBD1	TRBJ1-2	TGTGCCAGCAGTGAAGATGGAACGGGACAGGTGGGAGGCTACACCTTC	CASSEDGTGQVGGYTF
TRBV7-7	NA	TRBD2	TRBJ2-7	TGTGCCAGCAGCTCAGGACTAGCGGGGAACTACGAGCAGTACTTC	CASSSGLAGNYEQYF
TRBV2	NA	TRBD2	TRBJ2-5	TGTGCCAGCCCCCCCAAGCGGGAGGGCCCTCAGGAGACCCAGTACTTC	CASPPKREGPQETQYF
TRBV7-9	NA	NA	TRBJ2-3	TGTGCCTCTGGGGGGGCTAGCGGTAGCACAGATACGCAGTATTTT	CASGGASGSTDTQYF
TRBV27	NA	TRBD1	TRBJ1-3	TGTGCCAGCAGTTTCCGACAGGGTGGTGGAAACACCATATATTTT	CASSFRQGGGNTIYF
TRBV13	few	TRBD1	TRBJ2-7	TGTGCCAGCAGCTTTGGGACAGGGGGCGAGCAGTACTTC	CASSFGTGGEQYF
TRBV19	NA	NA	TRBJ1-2	TGTGCCAGTAGTAGTGCGGGGGATACCTATGGCTACACCTTC	CASSSAGDTYGYTF
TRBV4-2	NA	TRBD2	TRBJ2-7	TGTGCCAGCAGCCAAGAGCTAGCGGGGCCCTACGAGCAGTACTTC	CASSQELAGPYEQYF
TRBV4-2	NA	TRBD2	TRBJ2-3	TGTGCCAGCAGCCAAGATCCGGGGACTAGCGGGAGTACAGATACGCAGTATTTT	CASSQDPGTSGSTDTQYF
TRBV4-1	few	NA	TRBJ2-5	TGCGCCAGCAGCCAAATCGATGGGTCGGGTTGGACCCAGTACTTC	CASSQIDGSGWTQYF
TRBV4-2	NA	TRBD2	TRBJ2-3	TGTGCCAGCAGTACGAGCGGGGGGGCCGGCACAGATACGCAGTATTTT	CASSTSGGAGTDTQYF
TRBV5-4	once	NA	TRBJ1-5	TGTGCCAGCAGCTTCGGGACAAAAGATCAGCCCCAGCATTTT	CASSFGTKDQPQHF
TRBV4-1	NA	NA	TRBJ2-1	TGCGCCAGCAGCCAGTCCCAAGTAAACCAGGGGTCCCAGTTCTTC	CASSQSQVNQGSQFF
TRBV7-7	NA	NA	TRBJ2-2	TGTGCCAGCAGCTTAGGCTACGACACCGGGGAGCTGTTTTTT	CASSLGYDTGELFF
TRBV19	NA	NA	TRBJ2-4	TGTGCCAGCTCCAGGGATTGGGCCAAAAACATTCAGTACTTC	CASSRDWAKNIQYF
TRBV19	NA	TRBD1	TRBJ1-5	TGTGCCTCAACACAGGGGCTTTATAGCAATCAGCCCCAGCATTTT	CASTQGLYSNQPQHF
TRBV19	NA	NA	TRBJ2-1	TGTGCCAGTAAGAGGGCCAATGAGCAGTTCTTC	CASKRANEQFF
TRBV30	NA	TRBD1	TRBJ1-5	TGTGCCTGGAGTCCGACAGGGGTTCATCGTCAGCCCCAGCATTTT	CAWSPTGVHRQPQHF
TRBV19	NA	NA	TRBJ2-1	TGTGCCAGTAGTGTAGGGCAGGCCTACAATGAGCAGTTCTTC	CASSVGQAYNEQFF
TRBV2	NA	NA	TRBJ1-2	TGTGCCAGCAGTGACGCCTCGGGATTAGGCTACACCTTC	CASSDASGLGYTF
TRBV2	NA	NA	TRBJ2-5	TGTGCCAGCCAGGGAGGCGAGACCCAGTACTTC	CASQGGETQYF
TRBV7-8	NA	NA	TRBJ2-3	TGTGCCAGCAGCTCCGGTCCTTACACAGATACGCAGTATTTT	CASSSGPYTDTQYF
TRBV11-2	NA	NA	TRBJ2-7	TGTGCCAGCAGCTTAATCCTCTACGAGCAGTACTTC	CASSLILYEQYF